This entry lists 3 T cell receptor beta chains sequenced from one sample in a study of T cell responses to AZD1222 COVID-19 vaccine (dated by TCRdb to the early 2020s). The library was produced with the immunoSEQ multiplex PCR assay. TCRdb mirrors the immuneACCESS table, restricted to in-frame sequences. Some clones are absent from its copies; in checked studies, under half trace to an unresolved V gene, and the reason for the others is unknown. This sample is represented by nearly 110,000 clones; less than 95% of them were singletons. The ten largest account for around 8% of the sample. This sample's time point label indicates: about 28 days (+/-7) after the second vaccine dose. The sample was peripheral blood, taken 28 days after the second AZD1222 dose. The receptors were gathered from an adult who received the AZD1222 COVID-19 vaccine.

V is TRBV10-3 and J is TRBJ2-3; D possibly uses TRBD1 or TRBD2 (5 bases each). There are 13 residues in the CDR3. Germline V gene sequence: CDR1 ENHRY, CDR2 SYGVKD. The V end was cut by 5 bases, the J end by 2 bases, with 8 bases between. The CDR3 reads CAISSGATDTQYF. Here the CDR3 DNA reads TGTGCCATCAGTTCCGGGGCCACAGATACGCAGTATTTT.

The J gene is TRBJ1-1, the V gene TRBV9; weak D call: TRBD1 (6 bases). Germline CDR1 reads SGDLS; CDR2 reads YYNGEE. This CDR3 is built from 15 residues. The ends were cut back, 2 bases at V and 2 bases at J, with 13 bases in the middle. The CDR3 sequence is CASSVTSQGNTEAFF. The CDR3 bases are TGTGCCAGCAGCGTTACTTCACAGGGAAACACTGAAGCTTTCTTT. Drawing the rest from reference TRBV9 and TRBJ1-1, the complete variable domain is DSGVTQTPKHLITATGQRVTLRCSPRSGDLSVYWYQQSLDQGLQFLIQYYNGEERAKGNILERFSAQQFPDLHSELNLSSLELGDSALYFCASSVTSQGNTEAFFGQGTRLTVV.

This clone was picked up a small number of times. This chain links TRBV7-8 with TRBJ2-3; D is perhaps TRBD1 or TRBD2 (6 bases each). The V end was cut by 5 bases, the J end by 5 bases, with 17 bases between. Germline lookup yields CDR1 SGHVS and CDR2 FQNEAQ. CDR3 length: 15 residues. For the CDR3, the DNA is TGTGCCAGCAGCCAACGAGGGGGGCTGGGAGATACGCAGTATTTT. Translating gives CASSQRGGLGDTQYF.